These 8 T cell receptor beta chains share one sample of origin, sequenced in a study of T cell responses to AZD1222 COVID-19 vaccine. Assay used: immunoSEQ multiplex PCR; TCRdb lists only in-frame clones, some missing. The sample consists of around 140,000 clones, 80% to 95% of them appearing once. Specimen: peripheral blood, collected 28 days after the second AZD1222 dose. These receptors were collected from an adult who received the AZD1222 COVID-19 vaccine.

The chain uses TRBV29-1 and TRBJ1-1; 8 bases line up with TRBD1. This CDR3 region has 14 residues. CDR1 is SQVTM and CDR2 is ANQGSEA in the germline V gene. The CDR3 loop reads CNSGQGPPNTEAFF. The CDR3 DNA reads as TGCAACTCTGGACAGGGCCCCCCGAACACTGAAGCTTTCTTT.

J is TRBJ1-1 and V is TRBV3-1 (or the pseudogene TRBV3-2); D perhaps matches TRBD1 (5 bases). Germline loops: CDR1 LGHDT, CDR2 YNNKEL (reference sequence). The V end lost 0 bases, the J end lost 11 bases, and 13 bases lay between the germline ends. This CDR3 has 13 amino acids. CDR3 sequence: CASSQDGQGRAFF. The CDR3 DNA is TGTGCCAGCAGCCAAGATGGGCAGGGAAGGGCTTTCTTT.

The CDR3 DNA is TGTGCCAGCAGCTTATTTATGGGGTTCTACGAGCAGTACTTC. It specifies CASSLFMGFYEQYF. The chain carries TRBV7-2 and TRBJ2-7; the D is unclear. This CDR3 is 14 amino acids long. Trimming cost V 2 bases and J 3 bases, with 11 bases left between them. Per the germline V gene, CDR1 is SGHTA and CDR2 is FQGNSA.

The chain links TRBV6-2 or TRBV6-3 to TRBJ2-2; TRBD1 matches at 9 bases. Trimming at V came to 6 bases and at J to 7 bases, leaving 12 bases not matched to a gene. Germline V gives CDR1 MNHEY, CDR2 SVGEGT. The CDR3 sequence is 16 residues long. Here the CDR3 DNA reads TGTGCCAGCAGCCGAGGGACAGGGTGGGTTTACGGGGAGCTGTTTTTT. Translation gives CASSRGTGWVYGELFF.

In DNA form, the CDR3 reads TGTGCCAGCAGTTTATTTGGGACAGGAGCTTCACCCCTCCACTTT. It specifies CASSLFGTGASPLHF. The V gene is TRBV28, the J gene TRBJ1-6; 8 nucleotides match TRBD1. The J segment lost 9 bases and the V segment lost 1 base, leaving 5 bases of the junction unmatched. The germline V gene has CDR1 MDHEN and CDR2 SYDVKM. The CDR3 consists of 15 residues.

The chain uses TRBV6-1 and TRBJ1-5; D gene ambiguous. Germline V gene lookup returns CDR1 MNHNS and CDR2 SASEGT. V lost 3 bases, J lost 3 bases, and 6 bases lay in between. This CDR3 spans 13 amino acids. In DNA form, the CDR3 reads TGTGCCAGCAGTGAGAGGGTCAATCAGCCCCAGCATTTT. It codes for CASSERVNQPQHF.

The chain couples TRBV5-1 to TRBJ2-2; 10 nucleotides agree with TRBD2. Germline V lookup: CDR1 SGHRS, CDR2 YFSETQ. The CDR3 totals 16 residues. Trimming at V came to 2 bases and at J to 7 bases, leaving 8 bases not matched to a gene. The CDR3 DNA follows: TGCGCCAGCAGCTTAGGCAGCGGGAGGGCCTACGGGGAGCTGTTTTTT. Translation gives CASSLGSGRAYGELFF.

This clone has only a few counts. The chain carries TRBV9 and TRBJ1-1; D is possibly TRBD1 (6 bases). V lost 2 bases, J lost 0 bases, and 8 bases lay in between. Looked up from germline, CDR1 is SGDLS and CDR2 is YYNGEE. The CDR3 sequence is 14 residues long. The CDR3 nucleotides are TGTGCCAGCAGCGTCGACAGGTTGAACACTGAAGCTTTCTTT. Protein product: CASSVDRLNTEAFF.